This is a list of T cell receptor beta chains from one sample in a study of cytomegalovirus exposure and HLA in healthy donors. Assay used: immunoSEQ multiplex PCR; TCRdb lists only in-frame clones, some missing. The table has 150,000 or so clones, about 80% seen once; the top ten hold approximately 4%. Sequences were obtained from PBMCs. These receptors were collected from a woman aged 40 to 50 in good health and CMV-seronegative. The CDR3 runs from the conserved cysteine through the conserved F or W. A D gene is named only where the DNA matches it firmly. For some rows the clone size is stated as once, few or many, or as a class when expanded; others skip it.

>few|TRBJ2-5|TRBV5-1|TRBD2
CASRESGSGEETQYF
TGCGCCAGCAGGGAGAGCGGGAGTGGAGAAGAGACCCAGTACTTC
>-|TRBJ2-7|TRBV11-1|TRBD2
CASSSGTSGIWAAEQYF
TGTGCCAGCAGCTCCGGGACTAGCGGGATCTGGGCCGCCGAGCAGTACTTC
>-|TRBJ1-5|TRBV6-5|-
CASRQGLGNQPQHF
TGTGCCAGCAGACAGGGTTTGGGCAATCAGCCCCAGCATTTT
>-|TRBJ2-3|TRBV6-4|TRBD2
CASSDIPSGGAGDTQYF
TGTGCCAGCAGTGACATCCCTAGCGGGGGGGCAGGAGATACGCAGTATTTT
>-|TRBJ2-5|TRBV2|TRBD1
CASSFGTGGRETQYF
TGTGCCAGCAGTTTTGGGACAGGGGGCCGGGAGACCCAGTACTTC
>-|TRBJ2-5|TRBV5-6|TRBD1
CASSWDSQETQYF
TGTGCCAGCAGCTGGGACAGCCAAGAGACCCAGTACTTC
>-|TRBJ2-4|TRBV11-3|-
CASSLDEERQYF
TGTGCCAGCAGCTTAGATGAGGAGAGGCAGTACTTC
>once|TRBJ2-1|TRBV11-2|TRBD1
CASSPGQDNEQFF
TGTGCCAGCAGCCCGGGACAGGACAATGAGCAGTTCTTC
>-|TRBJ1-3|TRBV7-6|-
CASSLADTISGNTIYF
TGTGCCAGCAGCTTAGCTGACACCATCTCTGGAAACACCATATATTTT
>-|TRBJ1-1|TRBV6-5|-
CASSYSGALNTEAFF
TGTGCCAGCAGTTACTCGGGGGCTTTGAACACTGAAGCTTTCTTT
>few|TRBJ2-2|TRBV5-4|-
CASSPDYSLVGELFF
TGTGCCAGCAGTCCTGACTACTCTTTAGTCGGGGAGCTGTTTTTT
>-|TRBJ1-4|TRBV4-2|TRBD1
CASSQLTGGWEKLFF
TGTGCCAGCAGCCAACTGACAGGGGGCTGGGAAAAACTGTTTTTT
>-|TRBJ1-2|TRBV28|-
CASTNGGYYGYTF
TGTGCCAGCACGAACGGGGGATACTATGGCTACACCTTC
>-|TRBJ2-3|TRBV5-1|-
CASSQQGQWTDTQYF
TGCGCCAGCAGCCAGCAGGGACAATGGACAGATACGCAGTATTTT
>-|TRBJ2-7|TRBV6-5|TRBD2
CASSTREGSYEQYF
TGTGCCAGCAGTACCCGGGAGGGTTCCTACGAGCAGTACTTC
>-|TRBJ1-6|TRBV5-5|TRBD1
CATNRDRVDSPLHF
TGTGCCACAAACCGGGACAGGGTGGACTCACCCCTCCACTTT
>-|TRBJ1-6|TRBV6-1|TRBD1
CASSETPGGSPLHF
TGTGCCAGCAGTGAAACCCCAGGGGGTTCACCCCTCCACTTT
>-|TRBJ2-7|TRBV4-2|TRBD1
CASSQVVGTAYEQYF
TGTGCCAGCAGCCAAGTGGTGGGGACAGCATACGAGCAGTACTTC
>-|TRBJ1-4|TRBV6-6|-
CASSGGTELFF
TGTGCCAGCAGTGGGGGGACTGAACTGTTTTTT
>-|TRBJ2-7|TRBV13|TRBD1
CASSTRTGRNEQYF
TGTGCCAGCAGCACCCGGACAGGGAGAAACGAGCAGTACTTC
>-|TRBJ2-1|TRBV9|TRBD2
CASSPLAGTYNEQFF
TGTGCCAGCAGCCCTCTAGCGGGGACCTACAATGAGCAGTTCTTC
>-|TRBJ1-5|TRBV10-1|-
CASSESTGYNQPQHF
TGCGCCAGCAGTGAGTCTACAGGCTACAATCAGCCCCAGCATTTT
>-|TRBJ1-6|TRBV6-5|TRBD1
CASTDRVGSPLHF
TGTGCCAGCACGGACAGGGTGGGCTCACCCCTCCACTTT
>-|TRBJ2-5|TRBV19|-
CASSWRGETQYF
TGTGCCAGTAGCTGGCGGGGCGAGACCCAGTACTTC
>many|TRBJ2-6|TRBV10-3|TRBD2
CAISEREGSGANVLTF
TGTGCCATCAGTGAGCGGGAGGGCTCTGGGGCCAACGTCCTGACTTTC